These T cell receptor beta chains were read from a single sample in a study of tumor-infiltrating lymphocytes in localized non-small cell lung cancer. Profiling relied on immunoSEQ multiplex PCR, and the TCRdb table lists in-frame clones only, not all of them. The sample carries about 8,400 clones, 65% to 80% recorded once. Sequenced sample: lung tumor tissue. These TCRs come from a human donor with non-small cell lung cancer. Each CDR3 is given with its conserved first and last residue. D genes are given only for firm matches. Clone sizes are given selectively: once, few, many, or a class where the clone is expanded.

j_call d_call cdr3_length clone_size v_call cdr3_nt cdr3_aa
TRBJ2-7 TRBD1 13 NA TRBV5-1 TGCGCCAGCAGCTCGGGGACAGGGGACGAGCAGTACTTC CASSSGTGDEQYF
TRBJ2-2 NA 13 NA TRBV7-2 TGTGCCAGCAGCTTTAGCAACACCGGGGAGCTGTTTTTT CASSFSNTGELFF
TRBJ1-2 NA 11 NA TRBV29-1 TGCAGCGTCTCATCGAACTATGGCTACACCTTC CSVSSNYGYTF
TRBJ1-1 TRBD1 13 NA TRBV6-5 TGTGCCAGCCGATTGGACAGGTGGAAGGAAGCTTTCTTT CASRLDRWKEAFF
TRBJ1-4 NA 15 NA TRBV5-5 TGTGCCAGCAGCTTGACTAGCCAGGGTGGTGAAAAACTGTTTTTT CASSLTSQGGEKLFF
TRBJ1-2 NA 15 NA TRBV19 TGTGCCAGTACCCCCTCCCCCGGACAGATCTATGGCTACACCTTC CASTPSPGQIYGYTF
TRBJ2-2 NA 14 few TRBV19 TGTGCCAGTACCGATCGGCAGAACACCGGGGAGCTGTTTTTT CASTDRQNTGELFF
TRBJ1-3 NA 13 once TRBV11-2 TGTGCCAGCAGCTTAACCGTTGGAAACACCATATATTTT CASSLTVGNTIYF
TRBJ1-2 NA 12 few TRBV21-1 TGTGCCAGCAGCTCCCGGGGACGTGGCTACACCTTC CASSSRGRGYTF
TRBJ2-3 NA 16 NA TRBV9 TGTGCCAGCAGCGTAGGGGTAGGAGGGTTCGCAGATACGCAGTATTTT CASSVGVGGFADTQYF
TRBJ2-5 TRBD1 15 NA TRBV6-5 TGTGCCAGCAGTTATTTCGGGACAGACCAAGAGACCCAGTACTTC CASSYFGTDQETQYF
TRBJ2-7 TRBD2 15 few TRBV6-4 TGTGCCAGAGCCTCAGGGCGGGGGGGAAACTACGAGCAGTACTTC CARASGRGGNYEQYF
TRBJ2-3 NA 19 NA TRBV14 TGTGCCGGCGCCCCAGGGAGCAAAAAAGAGCCGCCAGCCTCCGATACGCAGTATTTT CAGAPGSKKEPPASDTQYF
TRBJ2-1 TRBD1 14 NA TRBV5-1 TGCGCCAGCAGCCCGGGGACAGGGCCCAATGAGCAGTTCTTC CASSPGTGPNEQFF
TRBJ1-1 NA 16 NA TRBV5-1 TGCGCCAGCAGCTTGGGTAAGGCGGATGGTGTTATGCGAGCTTTCTTT CASSLGKADGVMRAFF
TRBJ2-3 NA 13 NA TRBV30 TGTGCCTCCCTCCGGGACAGCACAGATACGCAGTATTTT CASLRDSTDTQYF
TRBJ1-1 NA 16 NA TRBV23-1 TGCGCCAGCAGCCCTACCCCGGGAAAGTTGAACACTGAAGCTTTCTTT CASSPTPGKLNTEAFF
TRBJ2-1 TRBD2 17 few TRBV5-4 TGTGCCAGCAGCTTGGGGCTGACTAGCGGCTCCTACAATGAGCAGTTCTTC CASSLGLTSGSYNEQFF
TRBJ1-1 NA 12 NA TRBV18 TGTGCCAGCTCACGTTCTAACACTGAAGCTTTCTTT CASSRSNTEAFF
TRBJ2-7 NA 14 NA TRBV5-1 TGCGCCAGCAGCCTGGGGCAGGACGCCTACGAGCAGTACTTC CASSLGQDAYEQYF
TRBJ2-1 NA 13 NA TRBV6-6 TGTGCCAGCGGGGGGAGCTCCTACAATGAGCAGTTCTTC CASGGSSYNEQFF
TRBJ1-1 NA 14 NA TRBV5-1 TGCGCCAGCAGCTACGGGGGCGCGGACACTGAAGCTTTCTTT CASSYGGADTEAFF
TRBJ1-1 NA 14 NA TRBV19 TGTGCCACCCGACAAATACAGGGTCGGCGACGGGCTTTCTTT CATRQIQGRRRAFF
TRBJ2-7 NA 12 NA TRBV5-1 TGCGCCAGCAGCCCCCAAAAGGGCGAGCAGTACTTC CASSPQKGEQYF
TRBJ2-5 NA 13 NA TRBV6-1 TGTGCCAGCAGGGGGGGGCAACAAGAGACCCAGTACTTC CASRGGQQETQYF
TRBJ1-4 TRBD1 16 NA TRBV4-3 TGCGCCAGCAGCCAAGATCGAGGGCAGGGGGATGAAAAACTGTTTTTT CASSQDRGQGDEKLFF
TRBJ1-1 NA 10 NA TRBV5-1 TGCGCCAGCGGGGACACTGAAGCTTTCTTT CASGDTEAFF
TRBJ2-7 NA 10 NA TRBV28 TGTGCCAGCAGTTATTACGAGCAGTACTTC CASSYYEQYF
TRBJ2-3 TRBD2 16 NA TRBV7-2 TGTGCCAGCAGCTTAGGTCCTAGCGGGAGCACAGATACGCAGTATTTT CASSLGPSGSTDTQYF
TRBJ2-3 TRBD2 16 NA TRBV29-1 TGCAGCGTTGTCGAGACTAGCGGGCTTAGCACAGATACGCAGTATTTT CSVVETSGLSTDTQYF
TRBJ2-1 TRBD2 17 NA TRBV5-4 TGTGCCAGCACCGATTTTAGCGGGAGGCCCTTCAACAATGAGCAGTTCTTC CASTDFSGRPFNNEQFF
TRBJ2-5 NA 13 NA TRBV7-7 TGTGCTAGCAGCCTGGGAAGCGAAGAGACCCAGTACTTC CASSLGSEETQYF
TRBJ2-7 NA 13 few TRBV27 TGTGCCAGCAGTGACGGGCAAAGGTTAGAGCAGTACTTC CASSDGQRLEQYF
TRBJ1-5 NA 14 once TRBV6-1 TGTGCCAGCAGTGCGCGACAGCCAGGGGAGCCCCAGCATTTT CASSARQPGEPQHF
TRBJ2-2 TRBD2 17 NA TRBV15 TGTGCCACCACGCGGGCGGGAGTGGAGGGGAACACCGGGGAGCTGTTTTTT CATTRAGVEGNTGELFF
TRBJ2-3 TRBD2 16 NA TRBV5-4 TGTGCCAGCAGCTTGGGTCGAGGGACTAGTTTAGATACGCAGTATTTT CASSLGRGTSLDTQYF
TRBJ2-1 TRBD2 17 NA TRBV27 TGTGCCAGCAGTTTGTGGGCTAGCGGGAGACTAGAGGGTGAGCAGTTCTTC CASSLWASGRLEGEQFF
TRBJ2-3 NA 14 NA TRBV14 TGTGCCAGCAGCCTTGGCGGGTCCCCAGATACGCAGTATTTT CASSLGGSPDTQYF
TRBJ2-3 NA 13 NA TRBV5-1 TGCGCCAGCAGCTTTCGAGAGGTGGATACGCAGTATTTT CASSFREVDTQYF
TRBJ2-3 NA 18 NA TRBV10-1 TGCGCCAGCAGTGGACTGAGGCTGGGGCCGGGTGTCCCAGATACGCAGTATTTT CASSGLRLGPGVPDTQYF
TRBJ2-7 NA 16 NA TRBV7-9 TGTGCCAGCAGCTTAGGGCCTGGCGGCCTACTGGACGAGCAGTACTTC CASSLGPGGLLDEQYF
TRBJ1-3 NA 12 NA TRBV2 TGTGCCAGCAGTGAAAGGGGAAACACCATATATTTT CASSERGNTIYF
TRBJ2-2 NA 17 NA TRBV6-4 TGTGCGCACAGGGTCTGTTACGGGGGAGGAGACACCGGGGAGCTGTTTTTT CAHRVCYGGGDTGELFF
TRBJ2-3 NA 16 NA TRBV7-8 TGTGCCAGCAGCCAGGGGATCCCCCTAGGGCTGGATACGCAGTATTTT CASSQGIPLGLDTQYF
TRBJ1-2 NA 13 once TRBV9 TGTGCCAGCAGCGTAGCGTATAACTATGGCTACACCTTC CASSVAYNYGYTF
TRBJ2-7 NA 13 NA TRBV5-6 TGTGCCAGCAGCTTTGGGTCCGGCTACGAGCAGTACTTC CASSFGSGYEQYF
TRBJ1-1 NA 14 few TRBV7-9 TGTGCCAGCAGCTTCGGCAGGACGAACACTGAAGCTTTCTTT CASSFGRTNTEAFF
TRBJ1-2 TRBD1 13 few TRBV7-3 TGTGCCAGCAGCTCCGGGACAGGGGACGGCTACACCTTC CASSSGTGDGYTF
TRBJ2-7 NA 15 NA TRBV18 TGTGCCAGCTCACCACGCGGGCATGCCCCCTACGAGCAGTACTTC CASSPRGHAPYEQYF
TRBJ2-7 TRBD2 16 NA TRBV7-8 TGTGCCAGCAGCTCTCTAGCGGGAGATAGCTCCTACGAGCAGTACTTC CASSSLAGDSSYEQYF
TRBJ1-1 NA 16 NA TRBV7-2 TGTGCCAGCAGCTTAGCCGCCTGGGGGGCTGGGAGTGAAGCTTTCTTT CASSLAAWGAGSEAFF
TRBJ1-1 NA 15 NA TRBV6-4 TGTGCCAGCAGTGGTCGACGCTTACAGAACACTGAAGCTTTCTTT CASSGRRLQNTEAFF
TRBJ1-3 TRBD1 14 NA TRBV10-3 TGTGCCACCACAAACCGGGACAGTGGAAACACCATATATTTT CATTNRDSGNTIYF
TRBJ2-1 NA 18 once TRBV2 TGTGCCAGCCCGATGGGACACCTCAGTGTGAGCTCCTACAATGAGCAGTTCTTC CASPMGHLSVSSYNEQFF
TRBJ2-2 NA 14 NA TRBV7-2 TGTGCCAGCAGCTTCACCACCGCCACCGGGGAGCTGTTTTTT CASSFTTATGELFF
TRBJ2-2 TRBD2 17 NA TRBV9 TGTGCCAGCGGCGGGGCTAGCGGGAGGACTTCCACCGGGGAGCTGTTTTTT CASGGASGRTSTGELFF
TRBJ2-1 TRBD2 15 NA TRBV11-3 TGTGCCAGCAGCACCCAGGGAGCGGGAGGCAGGGAGCAGTTCTTC CASSTQGAGGREQFF